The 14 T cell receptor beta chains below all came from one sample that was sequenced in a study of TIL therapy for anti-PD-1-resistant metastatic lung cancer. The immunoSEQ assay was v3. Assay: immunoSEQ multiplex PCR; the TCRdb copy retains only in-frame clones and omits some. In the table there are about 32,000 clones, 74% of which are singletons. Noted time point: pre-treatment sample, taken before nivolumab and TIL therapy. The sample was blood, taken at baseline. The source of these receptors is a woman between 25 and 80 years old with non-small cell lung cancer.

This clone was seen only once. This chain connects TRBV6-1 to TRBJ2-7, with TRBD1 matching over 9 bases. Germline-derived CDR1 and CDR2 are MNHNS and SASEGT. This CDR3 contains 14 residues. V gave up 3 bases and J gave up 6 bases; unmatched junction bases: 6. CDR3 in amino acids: CASSDRQGVSEQYF. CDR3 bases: TGTGCCAGCAGTGATAGACAGGGGGTCTCCGAGCAGTACTTC.

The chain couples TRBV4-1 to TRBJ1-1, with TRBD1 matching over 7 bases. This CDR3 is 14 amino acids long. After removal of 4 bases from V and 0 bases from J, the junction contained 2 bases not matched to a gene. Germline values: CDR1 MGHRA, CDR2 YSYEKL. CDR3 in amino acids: CASSPGQLNTEAFF. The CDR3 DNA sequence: TGCGCCAGCAGCCCGGGACAGCTGAACACTGAAGCTTTCTTT.

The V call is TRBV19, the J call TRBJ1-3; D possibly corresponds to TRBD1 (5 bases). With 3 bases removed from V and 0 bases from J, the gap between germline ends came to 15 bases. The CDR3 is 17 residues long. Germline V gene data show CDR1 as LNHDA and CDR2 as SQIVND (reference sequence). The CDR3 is CASSISGTGSSGNTIYF. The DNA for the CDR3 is TGTGCCAGTAGTATTTCCGGGACGGGAAGCTCTGGAAACACCATATATTTT.

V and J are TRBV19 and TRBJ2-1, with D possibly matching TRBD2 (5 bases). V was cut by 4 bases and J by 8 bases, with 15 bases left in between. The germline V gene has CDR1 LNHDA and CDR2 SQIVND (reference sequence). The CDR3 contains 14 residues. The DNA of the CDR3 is TGTGCCAGTAGTAAGTGGGAGCAACCCGATGAGCAGTTCTTC. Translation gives CASSKWEQPDEQFF.

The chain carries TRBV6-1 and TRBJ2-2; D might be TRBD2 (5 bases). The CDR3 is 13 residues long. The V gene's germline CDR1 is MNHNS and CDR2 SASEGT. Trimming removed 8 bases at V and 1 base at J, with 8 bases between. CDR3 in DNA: TGTGCCAGCGGGAGCGGGAACACCGGGGAGCTGTTTTTT. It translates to CASGSGNTGELFF.

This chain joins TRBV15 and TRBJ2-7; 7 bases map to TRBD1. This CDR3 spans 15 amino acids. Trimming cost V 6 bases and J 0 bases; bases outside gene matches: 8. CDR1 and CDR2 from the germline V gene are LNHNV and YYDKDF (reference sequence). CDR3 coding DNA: TGTGCCACCAGAGGCCGAGGGGGCCGCTCCTACGAGCAGTACTTC. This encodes CATRGRGGRSYEQYF.

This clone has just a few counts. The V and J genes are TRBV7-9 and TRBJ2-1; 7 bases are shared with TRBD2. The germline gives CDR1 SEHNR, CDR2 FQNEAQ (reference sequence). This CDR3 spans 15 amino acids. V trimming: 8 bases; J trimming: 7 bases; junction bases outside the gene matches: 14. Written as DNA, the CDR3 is TGTGCCAGCTCCCCCTCGTTAGGGGAGGGAAATGAGCAGTTCTTC. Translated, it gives CASSPSLGEGNEQFF. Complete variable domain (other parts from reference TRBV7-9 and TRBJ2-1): DTGVSQNPRHKITKRGQNVTFRCDPISEHNRLYWYRQTLGQGPEFLTYFQNEAQLEKSRLLSDRFSAERPKGSFSTLEIQRTEQGDSAMYLCASSPSLGEGNEQFFGPGTRLTVL.

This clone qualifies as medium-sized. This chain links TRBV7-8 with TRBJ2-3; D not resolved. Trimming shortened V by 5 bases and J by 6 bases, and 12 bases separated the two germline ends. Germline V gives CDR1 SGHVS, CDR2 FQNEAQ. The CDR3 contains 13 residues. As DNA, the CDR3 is TGTGCCAGCAGCCCACCACGTCAGGATACGCAGTATTTT. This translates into CASSPPRQDTQYF.

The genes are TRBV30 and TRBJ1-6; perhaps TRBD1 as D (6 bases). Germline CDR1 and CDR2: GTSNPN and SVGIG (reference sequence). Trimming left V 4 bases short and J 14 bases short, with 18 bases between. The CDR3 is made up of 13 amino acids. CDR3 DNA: TGTGCCTGGAAACCAAACAGGGCGGAGGCCCTCCACTTT. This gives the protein CAWKPNRAEALHF.

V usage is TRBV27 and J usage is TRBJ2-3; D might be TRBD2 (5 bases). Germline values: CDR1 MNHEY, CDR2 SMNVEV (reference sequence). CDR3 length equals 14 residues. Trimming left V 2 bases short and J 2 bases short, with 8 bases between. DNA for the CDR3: TGTGCCAGCAGTTTAAAGCGGATCACAGATACGCAGTATTTT. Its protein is CASSLKRITDTQYF.

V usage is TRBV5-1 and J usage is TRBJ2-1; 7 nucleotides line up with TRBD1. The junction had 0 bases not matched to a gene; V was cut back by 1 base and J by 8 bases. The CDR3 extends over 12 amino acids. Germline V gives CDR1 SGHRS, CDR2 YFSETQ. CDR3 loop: CASSLTGDEQFF. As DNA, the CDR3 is TGCGCCAGCAGCTTGACAGGGGATGAGCAGTTCTTC.

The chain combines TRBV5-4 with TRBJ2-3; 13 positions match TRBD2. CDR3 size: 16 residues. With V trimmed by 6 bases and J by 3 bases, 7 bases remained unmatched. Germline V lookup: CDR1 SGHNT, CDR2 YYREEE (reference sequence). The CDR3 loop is CASTSGLAGVTDTQYF. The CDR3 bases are TGTGCCAGCACCTCTGGACTAGCGGGAGTTACAGATACGCAGTATTTT.

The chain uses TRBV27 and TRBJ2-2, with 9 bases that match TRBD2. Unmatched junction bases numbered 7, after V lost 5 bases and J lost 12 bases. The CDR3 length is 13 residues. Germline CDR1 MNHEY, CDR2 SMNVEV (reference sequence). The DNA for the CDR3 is TGTGCCAGCAGTAATAGCGGGAGCCAAAAGCTGTTTTTT. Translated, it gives CASSNSGSQKLFF.

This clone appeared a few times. CDR3 protein: CASFGGATNEKLFF. The CDR3 DNA is TGTGCCAGTTTTGGAGGGGCAACTAATGAAAAACTGTTTTTT. The V gene is TRBV2, the J gene TRBJ1-4; D is possibly TRBD1 (5 bases). Germline-derived CDR1 and CDR2 are SNHLY and FYNNEI. This CDR3 region has 14 residues. V gave up 9 bases and J gave up 0 bases, with 11 bases separating them.